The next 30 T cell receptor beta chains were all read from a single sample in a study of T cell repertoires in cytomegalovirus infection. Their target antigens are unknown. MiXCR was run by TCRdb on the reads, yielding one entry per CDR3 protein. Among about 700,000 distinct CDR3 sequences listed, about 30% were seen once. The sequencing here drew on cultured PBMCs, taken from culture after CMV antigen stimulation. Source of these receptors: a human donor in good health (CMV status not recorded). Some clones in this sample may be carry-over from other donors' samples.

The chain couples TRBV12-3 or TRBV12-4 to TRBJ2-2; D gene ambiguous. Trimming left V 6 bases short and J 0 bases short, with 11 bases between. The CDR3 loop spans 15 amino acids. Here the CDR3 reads CASRSRRSNTGELFF. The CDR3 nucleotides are TGTGCCAGCAGATCCAGGAGATCGAACACCGGGGAGCTGTTTTTT.

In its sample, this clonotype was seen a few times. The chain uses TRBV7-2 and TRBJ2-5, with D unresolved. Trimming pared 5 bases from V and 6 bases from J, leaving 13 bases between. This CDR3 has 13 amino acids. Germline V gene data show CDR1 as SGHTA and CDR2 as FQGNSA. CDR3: CASSPVAGQTQYF. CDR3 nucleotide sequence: TGTGCCAGCAGCCCAGTCGCTGGACAGACCCAGTACTTC.

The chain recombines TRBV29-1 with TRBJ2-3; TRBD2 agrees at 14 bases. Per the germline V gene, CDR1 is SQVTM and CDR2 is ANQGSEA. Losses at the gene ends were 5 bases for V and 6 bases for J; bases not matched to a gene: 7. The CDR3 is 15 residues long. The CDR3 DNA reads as TGCAGCGTTCCGGGACTAGCGGGGGTAGGGGATACGCAGTATTTT. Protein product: CSVPGLAGVGDTQYF.

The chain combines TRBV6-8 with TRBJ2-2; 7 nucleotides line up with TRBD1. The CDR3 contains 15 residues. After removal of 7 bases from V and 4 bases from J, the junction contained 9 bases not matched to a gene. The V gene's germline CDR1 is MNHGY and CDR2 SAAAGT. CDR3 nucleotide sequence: TGTGCCAGCACTCTGATACAGGGGTCCACCGGGGAGCTGTTTTTT. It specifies CASTLIQGSTGELFF.

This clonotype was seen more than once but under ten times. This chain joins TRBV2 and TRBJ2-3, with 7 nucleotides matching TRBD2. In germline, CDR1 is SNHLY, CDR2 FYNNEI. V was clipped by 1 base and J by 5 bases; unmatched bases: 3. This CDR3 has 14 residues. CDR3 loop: CASSEEAGEDTQYF. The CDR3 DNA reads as TGTGCCAGCAGTGAAGAGGCGGGAGAAGATACGCAGTATTTT.

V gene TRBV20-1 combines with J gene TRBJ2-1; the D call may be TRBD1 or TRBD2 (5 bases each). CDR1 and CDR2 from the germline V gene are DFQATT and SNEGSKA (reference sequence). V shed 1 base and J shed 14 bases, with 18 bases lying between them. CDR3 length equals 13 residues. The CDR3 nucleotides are TGCAGTGCTAGAGGGTCGGGACCTCAAGGGGAGTTCTTC. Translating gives CSARGSGPQGEFF.

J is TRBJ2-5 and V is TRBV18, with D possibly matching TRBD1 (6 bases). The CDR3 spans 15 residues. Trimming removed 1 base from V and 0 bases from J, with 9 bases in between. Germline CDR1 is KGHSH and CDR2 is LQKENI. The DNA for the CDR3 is TGTGCCAGCTCACCACGGCAGGGGTACCAAGAGACCCAGTACTTC. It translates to CASSPRQGYQETQYF.

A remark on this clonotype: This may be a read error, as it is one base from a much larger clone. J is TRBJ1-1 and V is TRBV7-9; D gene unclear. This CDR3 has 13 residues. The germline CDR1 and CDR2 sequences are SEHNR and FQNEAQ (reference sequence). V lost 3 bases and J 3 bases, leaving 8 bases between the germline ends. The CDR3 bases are TGTGCCAGCAGCTTTGGGGTGGACACTGAAGCTTTCTTT. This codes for CASSFGVDTEAFF.

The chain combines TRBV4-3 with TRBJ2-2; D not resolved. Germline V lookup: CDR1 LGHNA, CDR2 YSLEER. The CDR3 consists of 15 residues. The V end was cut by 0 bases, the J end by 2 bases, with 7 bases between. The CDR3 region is CASSQDPRNTGELFF. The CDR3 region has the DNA TGCGCCAGCAGCCAAGATCCCCGAAACACCGGGGAGCTGTTTTTT.

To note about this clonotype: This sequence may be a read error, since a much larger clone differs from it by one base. This CDR3 is CASSRTRGGGQETQYF. DNA for the CDR3: TGTGCCAGCAGCCGTACGCGGGGTGGAGGACAAGAGACCCAGTACTTC. The V call is TRBV7-2, the J call TRBJ2-5; the D gene is possibly TRBD2 (6 bases). CDR1 SGHTA and CDR2 FQGNSA come from the germline V gene. V lost 5 bases, J lost 2 bases, and 18 bases lay in between. This CDR3 spans 16 amino acids.

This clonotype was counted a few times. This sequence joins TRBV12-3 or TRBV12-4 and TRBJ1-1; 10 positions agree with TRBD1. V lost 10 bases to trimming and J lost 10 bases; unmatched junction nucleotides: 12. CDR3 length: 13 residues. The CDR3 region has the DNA TGTGCCACCCGACAGGGGGCGTTTGTAGGAGCTTTCTTT. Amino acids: CATRQGAFVGAFF.

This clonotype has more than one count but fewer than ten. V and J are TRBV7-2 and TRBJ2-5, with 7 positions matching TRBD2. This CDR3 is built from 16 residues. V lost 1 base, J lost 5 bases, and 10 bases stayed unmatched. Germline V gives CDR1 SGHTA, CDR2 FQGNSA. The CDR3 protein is CASSLVGGGALETQYF. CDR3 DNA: TGTGCCAGCAGCTTAGTTGGGGGAGGGGCCCTTGAGACCCAGTACTTC. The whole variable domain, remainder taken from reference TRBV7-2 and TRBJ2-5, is GAGVSQSPSNKVTEKGKDVELRCDPISGHTALYWYRQSLGQGLEFLIYFQGNSAPDKSGLPSDRFSAERTGGSVSTLTIQRTQQEDSAVYLCASSLVGGGALETQYFGPGTRLLVL.

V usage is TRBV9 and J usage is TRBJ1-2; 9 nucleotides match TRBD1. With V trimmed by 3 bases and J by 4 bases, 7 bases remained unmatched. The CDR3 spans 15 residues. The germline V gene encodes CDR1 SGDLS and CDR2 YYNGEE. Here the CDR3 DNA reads TGTGCCAGCAGCGGAGGGACAGGGAGCGGCTATGGCTACACCTTC. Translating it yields CASSGGTGSGYGYTF.

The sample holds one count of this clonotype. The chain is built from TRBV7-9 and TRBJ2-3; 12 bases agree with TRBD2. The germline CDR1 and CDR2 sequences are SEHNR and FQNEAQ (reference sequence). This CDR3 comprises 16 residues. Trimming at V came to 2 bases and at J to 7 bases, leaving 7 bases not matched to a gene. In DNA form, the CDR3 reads TGTGCCAGCAGCTTAACCCTAACTAGCGGGAGGCATACGCAGTATTTT. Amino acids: CASSLTLTSGRHTQYF.

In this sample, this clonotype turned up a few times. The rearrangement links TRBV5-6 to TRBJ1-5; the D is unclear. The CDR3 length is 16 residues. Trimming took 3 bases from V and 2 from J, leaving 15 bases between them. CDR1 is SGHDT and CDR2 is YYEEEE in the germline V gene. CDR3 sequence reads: CASSSRGILGNQPQHF. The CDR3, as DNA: TGTGCCAGCAGCTCACGGGGAATCTTAGGCAATCAGCCCCAGCATTTT.

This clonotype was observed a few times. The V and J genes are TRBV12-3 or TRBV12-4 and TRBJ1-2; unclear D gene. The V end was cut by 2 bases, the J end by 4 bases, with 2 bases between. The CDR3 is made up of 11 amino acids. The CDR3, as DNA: TGTGCCAGCAGTTTACGCTATGGCTACACCTTC. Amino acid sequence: CASSLRYGYTF.

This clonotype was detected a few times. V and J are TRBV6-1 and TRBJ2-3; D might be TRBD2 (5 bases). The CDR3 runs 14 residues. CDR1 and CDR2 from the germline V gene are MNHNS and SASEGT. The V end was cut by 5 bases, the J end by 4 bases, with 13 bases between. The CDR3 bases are TGTGCCAGCAGTTACAGAGGTAGCGCAGATACGCAGTATTTT. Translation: CASSYRGSADTQYF.

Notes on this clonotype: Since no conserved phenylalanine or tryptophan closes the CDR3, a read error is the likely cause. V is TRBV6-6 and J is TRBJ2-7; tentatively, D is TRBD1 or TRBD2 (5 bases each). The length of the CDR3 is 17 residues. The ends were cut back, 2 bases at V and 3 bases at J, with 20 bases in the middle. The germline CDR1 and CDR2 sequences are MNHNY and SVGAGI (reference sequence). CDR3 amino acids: CASSYPYSGTALYEQYS. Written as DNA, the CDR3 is TGTGCCAGCAGTTACCCCTATAGTGGGACGGCGCTCTACGAGCAGTACTCC.

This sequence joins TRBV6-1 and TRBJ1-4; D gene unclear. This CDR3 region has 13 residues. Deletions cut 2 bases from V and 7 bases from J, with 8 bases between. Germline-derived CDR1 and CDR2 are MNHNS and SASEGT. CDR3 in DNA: TGTGCCAGCAGTGAAAATTGGGCTGAAAAACTGTTTTTT. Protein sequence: CASSENWAEKLFF.

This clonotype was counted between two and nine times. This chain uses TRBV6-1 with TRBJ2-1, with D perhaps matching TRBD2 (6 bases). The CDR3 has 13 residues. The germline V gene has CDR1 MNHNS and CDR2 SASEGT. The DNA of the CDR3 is TGTGACCCAGTGAAGGGACTTTACAATGAGCAGTTCTTC. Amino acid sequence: CDPVKGLYNEQFF.

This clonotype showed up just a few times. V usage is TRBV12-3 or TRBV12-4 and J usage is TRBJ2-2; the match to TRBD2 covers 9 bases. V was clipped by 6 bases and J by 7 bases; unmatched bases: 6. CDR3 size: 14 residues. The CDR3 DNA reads TGTGCCAGCAGCATGGGACTAGCCAACGGGGAGCTGTTTTTT. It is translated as CASSMGLANGELFF.

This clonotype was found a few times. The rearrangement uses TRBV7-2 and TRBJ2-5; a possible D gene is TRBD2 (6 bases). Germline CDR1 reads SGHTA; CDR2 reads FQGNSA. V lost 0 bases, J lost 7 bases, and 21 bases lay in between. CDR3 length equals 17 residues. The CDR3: CASSLAGGSGWRGTQYF. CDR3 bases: TGTGCCAGCAGCTTAGCTGGCGGGTCGGGGTGGCGGGGGACCCAGTACTTC.

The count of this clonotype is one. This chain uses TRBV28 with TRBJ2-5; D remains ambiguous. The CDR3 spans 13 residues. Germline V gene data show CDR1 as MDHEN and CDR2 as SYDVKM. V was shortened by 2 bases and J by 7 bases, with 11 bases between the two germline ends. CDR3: CASSLMGFGTQYF. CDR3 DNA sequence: TGTGCCAGCAGTTTAATGGGATTCGGGACCCAGTACTTC.

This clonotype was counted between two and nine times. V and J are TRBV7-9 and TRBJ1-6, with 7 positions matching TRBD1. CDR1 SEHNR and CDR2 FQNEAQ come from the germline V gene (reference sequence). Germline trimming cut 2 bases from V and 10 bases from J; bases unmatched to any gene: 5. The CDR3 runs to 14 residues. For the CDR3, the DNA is TGTGCCAGCAGCTTACAGGGGGAGGAATCACCCCTCCACTTT. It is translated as CASSLQGEESPLHF.

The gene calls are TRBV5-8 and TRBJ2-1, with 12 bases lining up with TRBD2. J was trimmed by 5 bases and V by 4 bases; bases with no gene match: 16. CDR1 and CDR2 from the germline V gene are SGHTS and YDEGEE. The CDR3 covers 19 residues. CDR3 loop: CASSLIHDLAGGPNNEQFF. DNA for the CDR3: TGTGCCAGCAGCCTAATTCACGACCTAGCGGGAGGGCCTAACAATGAGCAGTTCTTC.

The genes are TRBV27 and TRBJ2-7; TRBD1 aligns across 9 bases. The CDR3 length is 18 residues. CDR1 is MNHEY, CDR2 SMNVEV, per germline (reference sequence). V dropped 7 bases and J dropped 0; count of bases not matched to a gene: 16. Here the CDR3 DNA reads TGTGCCAGCAACACAGGGGGCGCCTCGCGGCTGAGCTCCTACGAGCAGTACTTC. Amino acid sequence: CASNTGGASRLSSYEQYF.

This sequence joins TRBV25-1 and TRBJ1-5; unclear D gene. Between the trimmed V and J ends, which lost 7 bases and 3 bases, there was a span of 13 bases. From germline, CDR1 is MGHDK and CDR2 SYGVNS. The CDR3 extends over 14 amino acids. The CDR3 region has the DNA TGTGCCAGCAACCAAGAAGGCATCAATCAGCCCCAGCATTTT. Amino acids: CASNQEGINQPQHF.

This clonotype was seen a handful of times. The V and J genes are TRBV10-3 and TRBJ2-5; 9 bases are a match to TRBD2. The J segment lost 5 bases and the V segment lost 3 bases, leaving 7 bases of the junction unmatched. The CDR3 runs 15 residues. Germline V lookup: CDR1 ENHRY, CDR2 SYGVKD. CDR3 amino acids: CAISERGRGVETQYF. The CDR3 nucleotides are TGTGCCATCAGTGAACGCGGGAGGGGCGTGGAGACCCAGTACTTC.

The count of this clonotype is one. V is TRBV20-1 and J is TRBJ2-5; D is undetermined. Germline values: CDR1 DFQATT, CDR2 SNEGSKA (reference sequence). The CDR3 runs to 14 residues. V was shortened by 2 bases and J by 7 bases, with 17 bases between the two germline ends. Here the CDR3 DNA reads TGCAGTGCTAGATCCCGACTCGTTTCAAGGACCCAGTACTTC. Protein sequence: CSARSRLVSRTQYF.

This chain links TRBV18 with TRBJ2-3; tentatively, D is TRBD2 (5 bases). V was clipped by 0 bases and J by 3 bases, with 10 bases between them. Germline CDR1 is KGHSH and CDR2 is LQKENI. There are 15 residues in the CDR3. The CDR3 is CASSPPEAATDTQYF. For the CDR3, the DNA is TGTGCCAGCTCACCACCGGAGGCAGCTACAGATACGCAGTATTTT.